These T cell receptor beta chains were read from a single sample in a study of T cells in Graves' hyperthyroidism and ophthalmopathy. One entry per CDR3 protein results from TCRdb running MiXCR on the multiplex PCR reads. This table holds 600,000 to 750,000 distinct CDR3 sequences, roughly 17% found once. Input material: blood. The receptors were gathered from a man aged 50 to 59 with Graves' hyperthyroidism. CDR3s include the opening cysteine and the closing phenylalanine or tryptophan. Each record gives: D gene, clone size, J gene, V gene, CDR3 protein, CDR3 DNA. The D gene is left open where the match is weak. Clone size is given for some rows only: seen once, a few or many times, or a class if the clone is expanded.

TRBD1,few,TRBJ1-4,TRBV28,CASSPHRGRRDRGGPWEKLFF,TGTGCCAGCAGTCCCCACAGGGGTCGCCGGGACAGGGGAGGCCCCTGGGAAAAACTGTTTTTT
NA,many,TRBJ1-1,TRBV18,CASSPPRIEAFF,TGTGCCAGCTCACCACCGAGGATAGAAGCTTTCTTT
NA,NA,TRBJ2-3,TRBV6-1,CASSQGHLGDTQYF,TGTGCCAGCAGTCAGGGACACCTAGGTGATACGCAGTATTTT
NA,NA,TRBJ2-1,TRBV29-1,CSYTPRWSYNEQFF,TGCAGCTATACTCCCAGGTGGTCCTACAATGAGCAGTTCTTC
NA,many,TRBJ2-1,TRBV28,CASTIYYGEQFF,TGTGCCAGCACTATTTATTATGGTGAGCAGTTCTTC
TRBD1,few,TRBJ1-1,TRBV7-9,CASSLPGQGEVFFF,TGTGCCAGCAGCTTGCCGGGACAGGGGGAAGTTTTTTTCTTT
NA,few,TRBJ2-5,TRBV19,CASSKGLETQYF,TGTGCCAGTAGTAAGGGACTAGAGACCCAGTACTTC
NA,many,TRBJ2-7,TRBV12-5,CASGLSPYEQYF,TGTGCTAGTGGTTTGTCGCCTTATGAGCAGTACTTC
NA,many,TRBJ1-2,TRBV20-1,CSAKSQGNGYTF,TGCAGTGCTAAATCACAGGGAAATGGCTACACCTTC
TRBD1,few,TRBJ1-3,TRBV9,CASSLTMTGLSGNTIYF,TGTGCCAGCAGCCTTACTATGACAGGGCTCTCTGGAAACACCATATATTTT
NA,NA,TRBJ2-5,TRBV6-1,CASSDRTGRGETQYF,TGTGCCAGCAGTGATAGGACAGGGAGGGGAGAGACCCAGTACTTC
NA,many,TRBJ2-1,TRBV11-2,CASSLAGQGRGNEQFF,TGTGCCAGCAGCTTAGCGGGCCAGGGTCGAGGAAATGAGCAGTTCTTC
NA,many,TRBJ1-1,TRBV12-3/TRBV12-4,CASRIDGRGTEAFF,TGTGCCAGCAGGATAGACGGGCGGGGGACTGAAGCTTTCTTT
NA,NA,TRBJ1-5,TRBV18,CASSPEGRFVQHQHF,TGTGCCAGCTCACCAGAGGGCCGGTTTGTTCAGCACCAGCATTTT
NA,many,TRBJ1-5,TRBV28,CASRAQAVHQPQHF,TGTGCCAGCAGGGCTCAGGCCGTACATCAGCCCCAGCATTTT
NA,NA,TRBJ2-1,TRBV29-1,CSVVPGQTYNEQFF,TGCAGCGTTGTTCCGGGGCAGACCTACAATGAGCAGTTCTTC
TRBD1,few,TRBJ1-3,TRBV7-9,CASSLPDRTYF,TGTGCCAGCAGCTTGCCGGACAGGACATATTTT
NA,NA,TRBJ2-1,TRBV19,CASSMANYNEQFF,TGTGCCAGTAGTATGGCAAATTACAATGAGCAGTTCTTC
TRBD1,few,TRBJ1-2,TRBV4-1,CASSARQGDGYTF,TGCGCCAGCAGCGCCCGACAGGGCGATGGCTACACCTTC
TRBD2,few,TRBJ2-1,TRBV13,CASSQLPTSGRRANEQFF,TGTGCCAGCAGCCAACTCCCGACTAGCGGGAGGAGGGCCAATGAGCAGTTCTTC
TRBD2,NA,TRBJ2-1,TRBV7-2,CASSFYGREYKDEQFF,TGTGCCAGCAGCTTTTATGGGCGGGAGTATAAGGATGAGCAGTTCTTC
NA,NA,TRBJ2-5,TRBV14,CASSQEKGPYSETQYF,TGTGCCAGCAGCCAAGAAAAAGGACCGTATTCAGAGACCCAGTACTTC
NA,many,TRBJ2-3,TRBV13,CASLVASRTDTQYF,TGTGCCAGCCTCGTGGCTAGCCGCACAGATACGCAGTATTTT
NA,many,TRBJ1-1,TRBV6-1,CASSEDGGWTEAFF,TGTGCCAGCAGTGAGGACGGGGGGTGGACTGAAGCTTTCTTT
NA,many,TRBJ2-3,TRBV27,CASSYSPRDTDTQYF,TGTGCCAGCAGTTACAGTCCCCGGGACACAGATACGCAGTATTTT
NA,many,TRBJ2-1,TRBV11-2,CASERGVEQFF,TGTGCCAGCGAAAGAGGAGTTGAGCAGTTCTTC
NA,few,TRBJ2-1,TRBV29-1,CSVDGRTYNEQFF,TGCAGCGTTGACGGGAGAACCTACAATGAGCAGTTCTTC